This T cell receptor (beta chain) originates from a study of blood T cell repertoires in COVID-19. In the study overall: The United States, Italy and Spain provided the acute and convalescent COVID-19 samples. Nucleic acid was either cDNA or gDNA, and it came from T cells, B-cell-depleted T cells, or PBMCs.

This table comes from immunoSEQ multiplex PCR, and its TCRdb copy is limited to in-frame clones, with some not included. This table has 100,000 to 150,000 clones, 80% to 90% appearing once. The cohort comprised adults aged about 18 to 90 years residing in under 25 US areas. The CDR3 is 13 amino acids. V gave up 7 bases and J gave up 5 bases, with 17 bases separating them. From germline, CDR1 is SQVTM and CDR2 ANQGSEA. The receptor was derived from a man between 35 and 55 years old with acute COVID-19. This chain uses TRBV29-1 with TRBJ2-5, with a tentative D call TRBD2 (7 bases). The sample taken for sequencing was PBMCs or T cells enriched from blood (not recorded which). The CDR3 sequence is CSADGGAPETQYF. DNA for the CDR3: TGCAGCGCAGATGGGGGGGCGCCGGAGACCCAGTACTTC.